The entry below gives a single T cell receptor (beta chain) sequence along with its context. The antigen is not known. The data were taken from a study of OX40 agonist ivuxolimab in advanced cancers. Looked up from germline, CDR1 is SNHLY and CDR2 is FYNNEI. CDR3 length: 15 amino acids. V shed 6 bases, J shed 8 bases, and the junction held 9 bases outside the gene matches. Overall study results and limits: CD8+ T cells were the subset that, on average, had more expanded clones than CD4+.

Exclusion of a patient followed from autoimmune disease history or systemic immunosuppression. TCRdb's table, derived via immunoSEQ multiplex PCR, lists solely in-frame clones and lacks some. Of about 70,000 clones in the sample, roughly 80% were seen once. The chain uses TRBV2 and TRBJ1-6, with 8 bases aligning to TRBD1. The clonotype comes from an adult with an advanced solid tumor such as melanoma, head and neck, liver or kidney cancer. The source was CD4+ or CD8+ T cells sorted from blood, collected in a trial of the OX40 agonist ivuxolimab. The CDR3 DNA is TGTGCCAGCAGAACCGGGACAGGTACTCATTCACCCCTCCACTTT. Protein product: CASRTGTGTHSPLHF.